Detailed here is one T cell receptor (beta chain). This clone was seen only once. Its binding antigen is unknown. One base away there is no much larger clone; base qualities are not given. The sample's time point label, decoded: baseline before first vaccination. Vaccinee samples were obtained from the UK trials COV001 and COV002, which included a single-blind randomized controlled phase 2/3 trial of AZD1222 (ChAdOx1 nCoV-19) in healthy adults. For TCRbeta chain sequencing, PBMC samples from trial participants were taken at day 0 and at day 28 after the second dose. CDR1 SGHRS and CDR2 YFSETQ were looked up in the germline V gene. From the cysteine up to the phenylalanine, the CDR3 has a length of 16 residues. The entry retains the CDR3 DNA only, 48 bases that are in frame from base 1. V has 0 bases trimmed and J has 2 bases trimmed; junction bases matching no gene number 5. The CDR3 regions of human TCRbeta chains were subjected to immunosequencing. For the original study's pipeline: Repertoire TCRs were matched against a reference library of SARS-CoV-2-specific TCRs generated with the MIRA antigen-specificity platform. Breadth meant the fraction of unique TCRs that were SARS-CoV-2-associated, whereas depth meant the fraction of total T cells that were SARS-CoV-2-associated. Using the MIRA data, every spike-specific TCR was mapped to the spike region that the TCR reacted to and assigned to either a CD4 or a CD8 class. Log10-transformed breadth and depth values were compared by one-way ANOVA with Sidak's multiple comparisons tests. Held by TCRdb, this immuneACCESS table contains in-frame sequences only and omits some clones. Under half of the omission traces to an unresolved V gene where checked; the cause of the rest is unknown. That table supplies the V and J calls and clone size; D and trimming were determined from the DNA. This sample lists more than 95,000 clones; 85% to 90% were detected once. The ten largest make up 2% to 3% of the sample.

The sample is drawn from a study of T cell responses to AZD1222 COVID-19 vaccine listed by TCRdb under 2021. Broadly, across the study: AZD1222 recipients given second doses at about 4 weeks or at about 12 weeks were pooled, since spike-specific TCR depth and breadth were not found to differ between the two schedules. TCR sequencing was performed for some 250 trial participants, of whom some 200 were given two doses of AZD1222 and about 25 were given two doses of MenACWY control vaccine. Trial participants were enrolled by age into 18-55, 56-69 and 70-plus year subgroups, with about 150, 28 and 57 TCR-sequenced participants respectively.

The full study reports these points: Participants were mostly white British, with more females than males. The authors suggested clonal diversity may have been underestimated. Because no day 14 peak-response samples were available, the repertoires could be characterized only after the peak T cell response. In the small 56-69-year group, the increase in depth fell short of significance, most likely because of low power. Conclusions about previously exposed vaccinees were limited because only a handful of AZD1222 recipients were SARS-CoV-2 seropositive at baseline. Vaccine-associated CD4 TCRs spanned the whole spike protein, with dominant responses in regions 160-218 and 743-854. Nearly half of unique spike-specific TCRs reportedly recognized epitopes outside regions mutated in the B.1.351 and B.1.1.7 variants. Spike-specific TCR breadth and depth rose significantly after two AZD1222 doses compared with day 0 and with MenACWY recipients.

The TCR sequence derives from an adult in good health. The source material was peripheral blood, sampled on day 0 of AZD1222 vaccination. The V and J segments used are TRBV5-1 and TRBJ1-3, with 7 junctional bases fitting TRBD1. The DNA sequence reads TGCGCCAGCAGCTTGGCGGGCGGACAGGCTGGAAACACCATATATTTT. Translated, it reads CASSLAGGQAGNTIYF.